These 3 T cell receptor beta chains originate from one sample sequenced in a study of identical twins (dated by TCRdb to about 2016). Preparation of the library involved 5' RACE. TCRdb records Illumina HiSeq 2000 as the sequencer. TCRdb reran the public reads through fastp at Q25 and MiXCR, keeping productive beta chains. Here each entry gathers all rows of one CDR3 protein and keeps the most common genes and DNA. For this sample there are approximately 240,000 distinct CDR3 sequences; over 12% appear just once. The ten largest account for under 9.5% of the sample. Sequenced: memory (CD45RO+) T cells sorted from blood. The intended sense of this specimen's cell subset or site label: CD45RO+ enriched T cells. The receptors here all came from a woman aged 18-29 years in good health.

J is TRBJ2-1 and V is TRBV5-1; D is possibly TRBD2 (5 bases). The CDR3 totals 15 residues. V dropped 4 bases and J dropped 2 bases, with 13 bases sitting between them. Germline loops: CDR1 SGHRS, CDR2 YFSETQ. In DNA, the CDR3 is TGCGCCAGCAGCAGTGGGAGTTTGGCCTACAATGAGCAGTTCTTC. Translating it yields CASSSGSLAYNEQFF.

This clonotype was recorded at least ten times. This chain joins TRBV7-2 and TRBJ2-1, with no clear D. Germline CDR1 reads SGHTA; CDR2 reads FQGNSA. CDR3 length: 13 amino acids. With 6 bases removed from V and 8 bases from J, the gap between germline ends came to 14 bases. The CDR3 reads CASSTRVTDEQFF. The CDR3 DNA follows: TGTGCCAGCAGTACTCGGGTTACGGATGAGCAGTTCTTC.

V is TRBV5-1 and J is TRBJ2-7; no definite D call. V was pared by 3 bases and J by 6 bases, with 19 bases between. The CDR3 covers 15 residues. Per the germline V gene, CDR1 is SGHRS and CDR2 is YFSETQ. CDR3 loop: CASSSAWHSDGEQYF. The CDR3 DNA is TGCGCCAGCAGCTCGGCCTGGCACAGCGACGGCGAGCAGTACTTC.